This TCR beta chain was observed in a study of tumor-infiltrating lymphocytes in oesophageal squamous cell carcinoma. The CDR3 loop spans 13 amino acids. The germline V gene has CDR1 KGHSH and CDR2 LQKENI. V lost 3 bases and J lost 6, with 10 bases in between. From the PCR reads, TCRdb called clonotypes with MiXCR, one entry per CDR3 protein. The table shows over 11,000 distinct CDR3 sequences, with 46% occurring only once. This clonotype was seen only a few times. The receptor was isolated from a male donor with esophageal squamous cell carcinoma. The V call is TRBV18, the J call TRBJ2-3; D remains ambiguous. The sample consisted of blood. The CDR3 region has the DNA TGTGCCAGCTCACCCAGGACCGTGGATACGCAGTATTTT. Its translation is CASSPRTVDTQYF.